The clone carrying this T cell receptor beta chain was counted a few times. Its specificity is unknown. V gave up 6 bases and J gave up 1 base, with 12 bases separating them. The CDR3 length is 14 residues. TCRdb reanalysed the 5' RACE reads using MiXCR and keeps one entry per CDR3 protein. The sample contains some 560,000 distinct CDR3 sequences, around a sixth of which appear only once. The source of the sample is a study of T cells after yellow fever vaccination. Study context: Some fractions had low cell numbers, and these were prepared with SMART-Seq v4 Ultra Low Input.

Whole-study results and caveats: Clonotypes found in both CD4 and CD8 compartments made up a small share. Subsequent to the booster, the majority of primary-vaccination clones reappeared (roughly 97% CD4, 85% to 90% CD8).

The material sequenced was PBMCs, taken 5 to 6 days after the first yellow fever vaccination. The genes are TRBV12-3 or TRBV12-4 and TRBJ1-1; tentative D call: TRBD1 (5 bases). The sequence derives from a man aged 18 to 29 who received the YFV17D yellow fever vaccine. The CDR3 spells CASRVTVPNTEAFF. In DNA, the CDR3 is TGTGCCAGCAGGGTGACAGTCCCGAACACTGAAGCTTTCTTT.